This paragraph reports one T cell receptor (beta chain). Repertoires were generated with immunoSEQ multiplex PCR, while TCRdb's copy carries only in-frame clones and drops some. The sample has 75,000 to 95,000 clones; approximately 94% are singletons. This sample stems from a study of technical replicates of blood from several donors. CDR3 length: 14 amino acids. The V end was cut by 3 bases, the J end by 6 bases, with 15 bases between. Per germline, CDR1 SGDLS and CDR2 YYNGEE. Material for sequencing was T cells isolated from PBMCs. The chain employs TRBV9 and TRBJ1-1, with D tentatively TRBD1 (6 bases). This receptor was taken from a human donor in good health. CDR3 DNA: TGTGCCAGCAGCGCGGGACACCCCGGCGCTGAAGCTTTCTTT. This sequence encodes CASSAGHPGAEAFF. Supplemented by reference TRBV9 and TRBJ1-1, the full variable domain reads DSGVTQTPKHLITATGQRVTLRCSPRSGDLSVYWYQQSLDQGLQFLIQYYNGEERAKGNILERFSAQQFPDLHSELNLSSLELGDSALYFCASSAGHPGAEAFFGQGTRLTVV.